Shown below are 9 T cell receptor beta chains from a single sample sequenced in a study of cytomegalovirus exposure and HLA in healthy donors. A multiplex PCR was run with 60 Vbeta primers and 13 Jbeta primers. Method: immunoSEQ multiplex PCR; TCRdb's copy keeps in-frame clones and lacks some. The repertoire holds around 170,000 clones, with roughly 80% as singletons. The sequenced sample was PBMCs. The receptors originated from a woman aged 18-29 years in good health and CMV-seronegative.

The V and J genes are TRBV5-1 and TRBJ2-2; 7 positions agree with TRBD2. Germline values: CDR1 SGHRS, CDR2 YFSETQ. This CDR3 region has 16 residues. V lost 10 bases, J lost 2 bases, and 14 bases stayed unmatched. The CDR3 DNA reads TGCGCCGCCAAGCGGGCTAGCGGAATAAACACCGGGGAGCTGTTTTTT. It translates to CAAKRASGINTGELFF.

CDR3 residues: CASSVGGPYNEQFF. The DNA for the CDR3 is TGTGCCAGCAGTGTCGGGGGACCCTACAATGAGCAGTTCTTC. The chain links TRBV27 to TRBJ2-1; maybe TRBD2 (6 bases). Germline V lookup: CDR1 MNHEY, CDR2 SMNVEV (reference sequence). Trimming cost V 5 bases and J 2 bases, with 10 bases left between them. The CDR3 has 14 amino acids.

The chain combines TRBV4-1 with TRBJ2-7; TRBD1 is a possible D gene (6 bases). The CDR3 extends over 15 amino acids. Germline CDR1 MGHRA, CDR2 YSYEKL. Trimming took off 1 base at V and 5 bases at J, with 15 bases between the two ends. The CDR3 loop is CASSQVPQGRDEQYF. As DNA, the CDR3 is TGCGCCAGCAGCCAAGTCCCACAGGGTCGAGACGAGCAGTACTTC.

The J gene is TRBJ2-2, the V gene TRBV9; 8 bases are shared with TRBD2. The CDR3 is 15 residues long. V shed 1 base and J 5 bases; nucleotides not matched to a gene: 4. The germline CDR1 and CDR2 sequences are SGDLS and YYNGEE. CDR3 sequence: CASSVTSGLTGELFF. The CDR3, as DNA: TGTGCCAGCAGCGTAACTAGCGGTCTTACCGGGGAGCTGTTTTTT.

This chain links TRBV15 with TRBJ1-1; 10 bases map to TRBD1. Germline CDR1 is LNHNV and CDR2 is YYDKDF (reference sequence). The ends lost 4 bases at V and 5 bases at J; junction bases unmatched: 7. CDR3 length equals 15 residues. Here the CDR3 DNA reads TGTGCCACCAGCAAGGACAGGGGGGCAGGGACTGAAGCTTTCTTT. It yields the protein CATSKDRGAGTEAFF.

The chain recombines TRBV11-1 with TRBJ1-3; tentatively, D is TRBD1 (6 bases). Germline CDR1 is SGHAT and CDR2 is FQDESV (reference sequence). The CDR3 is made up of 15 amino acids. V was cut by 5 bases and J by 4 bases, with 15 bases left in between. CDR3 DNA sequence: TGTGCCAGCAGCGACCGGGACACCAAAGGAAACACCATATATTTT. It encodes CASSDRDTKGNTIYF. The full variable domain, its missing parts supplied by reference TRBV11-1 and TRBJ1-3, is EAEVAQSPRYKITEKSQAVAFWCDPISGHATLYWYRQILGQGPELLVQFQDESVVDDSQLPKDRFSAERLKGVDSTLKIQPAELGDSAMYLCASSDRDTKGNTIYFGEGSWLTVV.

The chain carries TRBV7-6 and TRBJ2-5; 10 bases map to TRBD2. Germline values: CDR1 SGHVS, CDR2 FNYEAQ. Trimming took 5 bases from V and 5 from J; bases not matched to a gene: 11. The CDR3 contains 16 residues. The CDR3 DNA sequence: TGTGCCAGCAGCCCACCCCCAGCGGGAGGGGGTGAGACCCAGTACTTC. Translation: CASSPPPAGGGETQYF. Full variable domain (missing parts from reference TRBV7-6 and TRBJ2-5): GAGVSQSPRYKVTKRGQDVALRCDPISGHVSLYWYRQALGQGPEFLTYFNYEAQQDKSGLPNDRFSAERPEGSISTLTIQRTEQRDSAMYRCASSPPPAGGGETQYFGPGTRLLVL.

The chain employs TRBV7-9 and TRBJ2-7; 9 bases are a match to TRBD1. CDR1 SEHNR and CDR2 FQNEAQ come from the germline V gene (reference sequence). The V segment lost 4 bases and the J segment 3 bases; nucleotides outside the gene matches: 7. The CDR3 has 15 amino acids. CDR3 nucleotide sequence: TGTGCCAGCAGCTCCCCGGGACAGGGCTTCTACGAGCAGTACTTC. Amino acids: CASSSPGQGFYEQYF.

This clone was seen only a few times. The V call is TRBV9, the J call TRBJ2-6, with D tentatively TRBD2 (6 bases). V was cut by 3 bases and J by 0 bases, with 13 bases left in between. The CDR3 spans 17 residues. From germline, CDR1 is SGDLS and CDR2 YYNGEE. The chain's CDR3 is CASSGRDWSSGANVLTF. CDR3 bases: TGTGCCAGCAGCGGCCGGGACTGGAGCTCTGGGGCCAACGTCCTGACTTTC.